This TCR beta chain came from a study of cytomegalovirus exposure and HLA in healthy donors. The overall study: Approximately 85 million unique TCRs from HLA-typed donors were held in an early release of data.

The PCR employed 60 Vbeta primers together with 13 Jbeta primers. Sequenced by immunoSEQ multiplex PCR; TCRdb stores in-frame clones only, minus some. The sample lists about 150,000 clones, more than 75% seen once, with over 6% in the top ten. Notes on this clone: Its antigen is currently unknown.

Study-level findings and limits: Associated with cytomegalovirus, according to the listing, were around 160 TCR beta chains. Indistinguishability led to the exclusion of some V segments, TRBV6-2 and TRBV6-3 included.

This CDR3 region has 16 residues. V lost 5 bases, J lost 6 bases, and 11 bases stayed unmatched. Germline CDR1 is MNHEY and CDR2 is SMNVEV (reference sequence). This TCR was recovered from a man in his thirties or forties in good health and CMV-seropositive. V and J are TRBV27 and TRBJ1-2; TRBD1 matches at 11 bases. Sequencing was performed on PBMCs. CDR3 amino acids: CASSPGQGGAFDGYTF. In DNA, the CDR3 is TGTGCCAGCAGTCCGGGACAGGGGGGCGCTTTTGATGGCTACACCTTC.